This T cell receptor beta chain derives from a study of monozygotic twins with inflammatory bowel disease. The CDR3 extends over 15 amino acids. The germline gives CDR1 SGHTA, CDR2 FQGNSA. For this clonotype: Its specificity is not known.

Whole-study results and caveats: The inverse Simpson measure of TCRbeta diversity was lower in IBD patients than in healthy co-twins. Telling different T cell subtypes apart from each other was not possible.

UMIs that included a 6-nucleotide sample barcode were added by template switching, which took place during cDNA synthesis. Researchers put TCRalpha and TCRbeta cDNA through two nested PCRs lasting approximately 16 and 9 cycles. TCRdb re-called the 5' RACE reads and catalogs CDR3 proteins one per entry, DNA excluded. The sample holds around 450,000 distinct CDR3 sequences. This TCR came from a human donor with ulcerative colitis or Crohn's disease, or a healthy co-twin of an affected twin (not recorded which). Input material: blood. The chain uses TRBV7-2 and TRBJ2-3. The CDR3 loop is CASSLALTATDTQYF. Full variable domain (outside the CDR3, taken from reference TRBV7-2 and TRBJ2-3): GAGVSQSPSNKVTEKGKDVELRCDPISGHTALYWYRQSLGQGLEFLIYFQGNSAPDKSGLPSDRFSAERTGGSVSTLTIQRTQQEDSAVYLCASSLALTATDTQYFGPGTRLTVL.